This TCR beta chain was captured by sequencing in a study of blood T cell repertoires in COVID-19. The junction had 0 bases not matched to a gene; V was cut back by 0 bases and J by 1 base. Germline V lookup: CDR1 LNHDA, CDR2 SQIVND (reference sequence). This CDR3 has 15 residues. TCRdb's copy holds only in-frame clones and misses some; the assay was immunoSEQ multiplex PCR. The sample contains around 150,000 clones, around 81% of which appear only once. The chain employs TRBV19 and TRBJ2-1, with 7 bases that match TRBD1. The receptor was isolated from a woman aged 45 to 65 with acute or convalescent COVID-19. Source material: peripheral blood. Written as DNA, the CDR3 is TGTGCCAGTAGTATAGAGGACAGGTCCTACAATGAGCAGTTCTTC. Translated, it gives CASSIEDRSYNEQFF.